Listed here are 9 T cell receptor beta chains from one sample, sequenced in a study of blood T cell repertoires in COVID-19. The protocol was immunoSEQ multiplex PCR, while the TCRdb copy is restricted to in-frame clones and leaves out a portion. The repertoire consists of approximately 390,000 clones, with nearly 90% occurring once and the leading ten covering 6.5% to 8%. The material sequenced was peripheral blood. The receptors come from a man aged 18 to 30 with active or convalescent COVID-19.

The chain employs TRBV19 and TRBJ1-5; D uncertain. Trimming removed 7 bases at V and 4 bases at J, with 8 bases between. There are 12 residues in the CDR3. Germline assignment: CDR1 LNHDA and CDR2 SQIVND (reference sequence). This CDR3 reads CASTPGNQPQHF. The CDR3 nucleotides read TGTGCCAGTACCCCGGGAAATCAGCCCCAGCATTTT.

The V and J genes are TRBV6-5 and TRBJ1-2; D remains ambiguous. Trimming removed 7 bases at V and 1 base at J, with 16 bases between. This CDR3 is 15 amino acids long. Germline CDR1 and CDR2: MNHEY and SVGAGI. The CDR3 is CASTPAGLLNYGYTF. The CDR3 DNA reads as TGTGCCAGCACCCCCGCGGGTCTCCTTAACTATGGCTACACCTTC.

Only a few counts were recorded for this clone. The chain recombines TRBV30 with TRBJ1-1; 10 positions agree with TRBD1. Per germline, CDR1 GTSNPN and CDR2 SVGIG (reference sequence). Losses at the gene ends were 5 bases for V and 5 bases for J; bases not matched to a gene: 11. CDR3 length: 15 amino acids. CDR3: CAWHPGTGVGTEAFF. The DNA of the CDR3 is TGTGCCTGGCACCCCGGGACAGGGGTGGGTACTGAAGCTTTCTTT.

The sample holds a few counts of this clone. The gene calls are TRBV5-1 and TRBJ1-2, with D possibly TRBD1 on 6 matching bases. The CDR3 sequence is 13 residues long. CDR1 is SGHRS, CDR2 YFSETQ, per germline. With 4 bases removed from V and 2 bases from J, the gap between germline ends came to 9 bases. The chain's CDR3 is CASSTQGNYGYTF. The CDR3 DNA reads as TGCGCCAGCAGCACCCAGGGGAACTATGGCTACACCTTC.

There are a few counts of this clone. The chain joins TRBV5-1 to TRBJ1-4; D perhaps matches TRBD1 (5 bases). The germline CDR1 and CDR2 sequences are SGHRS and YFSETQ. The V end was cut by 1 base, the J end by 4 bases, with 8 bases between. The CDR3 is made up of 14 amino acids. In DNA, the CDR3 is TGCGCCAGCAGCTTGAACGGGGGTAATGAAAAACTGTTTTTT. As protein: CASSLNGGNEKLFF.

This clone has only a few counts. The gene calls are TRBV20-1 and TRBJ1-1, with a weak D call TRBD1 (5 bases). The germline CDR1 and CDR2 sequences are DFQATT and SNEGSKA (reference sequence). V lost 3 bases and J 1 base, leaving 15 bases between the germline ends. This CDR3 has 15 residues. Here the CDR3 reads CSASQGARGNTEAFF. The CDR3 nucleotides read TGCAGTGCTAGTCAAGGGGCGCGGGGGAACACTGAAGCTTTCTTT.

The CDR3, as DNA: TGTGCCAGCAGTTACTCGGACAGCGGCTACACCTTC. Translating it yields CASSYSDSGYTF. V is TRBV6-2 or TRBV6-3 and J is TRBJ1-2, with D maybe TRBD1 (6 bases). The CDR3 sequence is 12 residues long. Germline assignment: CDR1 MNHEY and CDR2 SVGEGT. Trimming shortened V by 0 bases and J by 8 bases, and 7 bases separated the two germline ends.

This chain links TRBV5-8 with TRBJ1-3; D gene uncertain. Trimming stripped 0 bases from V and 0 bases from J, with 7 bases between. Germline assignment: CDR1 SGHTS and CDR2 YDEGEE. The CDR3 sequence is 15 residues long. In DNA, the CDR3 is TGTGCCAGCAGCTTGGCACGCGTCTCTGGAAACACCATATATTTT. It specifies CASSLARVSGNTIYF.

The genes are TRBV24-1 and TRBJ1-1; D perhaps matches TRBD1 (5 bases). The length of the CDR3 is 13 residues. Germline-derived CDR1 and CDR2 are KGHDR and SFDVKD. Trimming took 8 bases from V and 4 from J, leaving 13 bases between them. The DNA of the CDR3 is TGTGCCACCAAGGCAGGGTGGACCACTGAAGCTTTCTTT. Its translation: CATKAGWTTEAFF.